These 11 T cell receptor beta chains were all obtained from the same sample, sequenced in a study of beta chain features in type 1 diabetes. The isolated RNA, all of it, was reverse transcribed, so expressed TCRB transcripts were what got sequenced. Clones were read by immunoSEQ multiplex PCR, and TCRdb kept only the in-frame ones, dropping some. The data contain fewer than 900,000 clones, roughly 15% of them singletons. Sequenced input: naive CD4+ T cells from blood. Source of these receptors: a woman younger than 35 in good health.

V usage is TRBV18 and J usage is TRBJ1-5; D is perhaps TRBD1 (6 bases). V was trimmed by 3 bases and J by 3 bases, leaving 15 bases between them. In germline, CDR1 is KGHSH, CDR2 LQKENI. The CDR3 covers 16 residues. DNA of the CDR3: TGTGCCAGCTCACCCACCCAGGGGAGTAACAATCAGCCCCAGCATTTT. This encodes CASSPTQGSNNQPQHF.

The rearrangement uses TRBV7-9 and TRBJ2-5; D uncertain. Trimming removed 5 bases from V and 7 bases from J, with 8 bases in between. Germline assignment: CDR1 SEHNR and CDR2 FQNEAQ (reference sequence). The CDR3 has 11 amino acids. The CDR3 DNA is TGTGCCAGCAGCGAGAGGTTGACCCAGTACTTC. Translating it yields CASSERLTQYF.

This clone was picked up a small number of times. This chain uses TRBV7-9 with TRBJ1-1, with a tentative D call TRBD1 (5 bases). V lost 5 bases, J lost 1 base, and 17 bases lay in between. There are 16 residues in the CDR3. The germline V gene has CDR1 SEHNR and CDR2 FQNEAQ (reference sequence). Written as DNA, the CDR3 is TGTGCCAGCAGCCCGAAGATAGACAGACAGAACACTGAAGCTTTCTTT. This encodes CASSPKIDRQNTEAFF.

V gene TRBV18 combines with J gene TRBJ2-7; TRBD1 matches 9 bases. CDR1 is KGHSH and CDR2 is LQKENI in the germline V gene. Germline trimming cut 0 bases from V and 5 bases from J; bases unmatched to any gene: 11. There are 17 residues in the CDR3. CDR3 in amino acids: CASSPPYTGGAGHEQYF. Written as DNA, the CDR3 is TGTGCCAGCTCACCACCGTACACAGGGGGCGCGGGGCACGAGCAGTACTTC.

V is TRBV7-9 and J is TRBJ1-1; no clear D gene. V lost 1 base and J 4 bases, leaving 13 bases between the germline ends. The CDR3 sequence is 15 residues long. The germline V gene encodes CDR1 SEHNR and CDR2 FQNEAQ (reference sequence). The CDR3 reads CASSLGRAAGTEAFF. CDR3 bases: TGTGCCAGCAGCTTAGGAAGGGCCGCAGGCACTGAAGCTTTCTTT.

This clone was seen only a few times. The V call is TRBV6-5, the J call TRBJ2-1; 8 bases are shared with TRBD2. The CDR3 has 16 residues. After removal of 5 bases from V and 4 bases from J, the junction contained 10 bases not matched to a gene. Looked up from germline, CDR1 is MNHEY and CDR2 is SVGAGI. The CDR3 is CASSHFGIAGYNEQFF. For the CDR3, the DNA is TGTGCCAGCAGTCACTTTGGGATAGCGGGGTACAATGAGCAGTTCTTC.

The chain has TRBV19 and TRBJ1-1; weak D call: TRBD1 (5 bases). Germline V gene sequence: CDR1 LNHDA, CDR2 SQIVND (reference sequence). The CDR3 contains 14 residues. Trimming stripped 1 base from V and 3 bases from J, with 9 bases between. The CDR3 region is CASSIGRGYTEAFF. DNA of the CDR3: TGTGCCAGTAGTATAGGTAGGGGATACACTGAAGCTTTCTTT. Combining the CDR3 with reference TRBV19 and TRBJ1-1 gives the whole variable domain DGGITQSPKYLFRKEGQNVTLSCEQNLNHDAMYWYRQDPGQGLRLIYYSQIVNDFQKGDIAEGYSVSREKKESFPLTVTSAQKNPTAFYLCASSIGRGYTEAFFGQGTRLTVV.

This chain links TRBV28 with TRBJ2-7, with TRBD1 as a possible D gene (5 bases). The CDR3 extends over 14 amino acids. With 2 bases removed from V and 9 bases from J, the gap between germline ends came to 17 bases. Germline V gene sequence: CDR1 MDHEN, CDR2 SYDVKM. The CDR3 DNA reads as TGTGCCAGCAGTTTACCATACCATCAGGGCTCGCAGTACTTC. It encodes CASSLPYHQGSQYF.

The rearrangement uses TRBV5-6 and TRBJ2-2; maybe TRBD1 (5 bases). The CDR3 is 14 amino acids. V lost 10 bases, J lost 1 base, and 14 bases lay in between. The germline gives CDR1 SGHDT, CDR2 YYEEEE. CDR3 DNA: TGTGCCGGGCACCTTCAGGGGAACACCGGGGAGCTGTTTTTT. Protein product: CAGHLQGNTGELFF.

The chain combines TRBV9 with TRBJ2-5; no firm D call. CDR1 and CDR2 (germline): SGDLS, YYNGEE. The CDR3 length is 14 residues. Trimming removed 2 bases at V and 3 bases at J, with 11 bases between. CDR3 loop: CASSVSTEKETQYF. CDR3 in DNA: TGTGCCAGCAGCGTGTCGACGGAAAAAGAGACCCAGTACTTC. The full variable domain, with the rest looked up from reference TRBV9 and TRBJ2-5, is DSGVTQTPKHLITATGQRVTLRCSPRSGDLSVYWYQQSLDQGLQFLIQYYNGEERAKGNILERFSAQQFPDLHSELNLSSLELGDSALYFCASSVSTEKETQYFGPGTRLLVL.

The chain recombines TRBV4-2 with TRBJ2-1; 14 bases are a match to TRBD2. Germline CDR1 and CDR2: LGHNA and YNFKEQ. This CDR3 has 18 residues. With 4 bases clipped from V and 3 bases from J, the junction kept 8 bases outside the gene matches. The CDR3 protein is CASSLGTSGSDNYNEQFF. As DNA, the CDR3 is TGTGCCAGCAGCCTAGGGACTAGCGGGAGTGACAACTACAATGAGCAGTTCTTC.